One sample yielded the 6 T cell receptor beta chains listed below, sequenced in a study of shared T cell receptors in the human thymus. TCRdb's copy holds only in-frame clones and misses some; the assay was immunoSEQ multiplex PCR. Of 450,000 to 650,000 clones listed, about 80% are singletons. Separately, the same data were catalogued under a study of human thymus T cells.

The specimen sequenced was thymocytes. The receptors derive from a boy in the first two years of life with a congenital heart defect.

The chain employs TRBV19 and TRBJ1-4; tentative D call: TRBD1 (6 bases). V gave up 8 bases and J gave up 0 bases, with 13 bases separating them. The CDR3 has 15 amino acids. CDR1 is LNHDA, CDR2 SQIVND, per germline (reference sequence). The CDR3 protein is CASGGHQATNEKLFF. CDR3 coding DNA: TGTGCCAGTGGGGGACACCAAGCAACTAATGAAAAACTGTTTTTT.

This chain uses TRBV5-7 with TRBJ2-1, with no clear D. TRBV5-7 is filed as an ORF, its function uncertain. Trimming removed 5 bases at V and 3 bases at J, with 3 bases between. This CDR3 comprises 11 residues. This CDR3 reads CASSLYNEQFF. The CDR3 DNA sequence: TGTGCCAGCAGTCTCTACAATGAGCAGTTCTTC.

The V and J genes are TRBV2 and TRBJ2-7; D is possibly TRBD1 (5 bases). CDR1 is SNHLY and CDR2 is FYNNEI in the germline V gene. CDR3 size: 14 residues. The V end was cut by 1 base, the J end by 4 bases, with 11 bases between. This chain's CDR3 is CASSEGRVLYEQYF. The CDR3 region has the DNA TGTGCCAGCAGTGAAGGCAGGGTTTTATACGAGCAGTACTTC.

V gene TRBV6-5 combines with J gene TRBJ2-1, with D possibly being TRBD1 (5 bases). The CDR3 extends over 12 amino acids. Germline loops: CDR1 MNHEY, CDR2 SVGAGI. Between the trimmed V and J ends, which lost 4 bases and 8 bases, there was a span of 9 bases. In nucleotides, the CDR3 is TGTGCCAGCAGTTCCGAAGGGGATGAGCAGTTCTTC. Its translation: CASSSEGDEQFF.

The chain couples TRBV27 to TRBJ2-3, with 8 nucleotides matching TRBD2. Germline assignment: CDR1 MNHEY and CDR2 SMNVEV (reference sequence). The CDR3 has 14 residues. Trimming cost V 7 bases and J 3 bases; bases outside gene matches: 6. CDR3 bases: TGTGCCAGCAAGACGGGAGGGCCGACAGATACGCAGTATTTT. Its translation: CASKTGGPTDTQYF.

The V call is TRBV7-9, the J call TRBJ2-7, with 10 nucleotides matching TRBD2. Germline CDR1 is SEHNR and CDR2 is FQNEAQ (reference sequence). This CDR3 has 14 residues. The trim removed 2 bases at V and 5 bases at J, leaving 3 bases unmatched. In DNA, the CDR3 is TGTGCCAGCAGCTTACTAGCGGGGGTCGACGAGCAGTACTTC. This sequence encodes CASSLLAGVDEQYF.